This T cell receptor (beta chain) was observed in a study of T cell repertoires in cytomegalovirus infection. Background on the study: Recently identified HLA-C-restricted CMV epitopes were used, and well-studied HLA-B-restricted CMV epitopes were used as well. Public TCR beta signature analysis indicated the presence of both CMV infection and matching HLA type.

General study results and limits: Accumulated public TCR beta family frequency recognized individuals carrying CMV together with the relevant HLA. HLA-C-restricted, CMV-specific TCR beta clonotypes were dominant ex vivo.

Trimming took off 5 bases at V and 5 bases at J, with 9 bases between the two ends. Per the germline V gene, CDR1 is SGHTA and CDR2 is FQGNSA. The CDR3 runs 12 residues. This clonotype was observed a handful of times. Antigen: not known. Using its own MiXCR run on the reads, TCRdb lists one record per CDR3 protein. The table lists a few hundred thousand distinct CDR3 sequences, roughly 42% of them singletons, with 48% in the top ten. The chain joins TRBV7-2 to TRBJ2-5; D gene ambiguous. This specimen consisted of cultured PBMCs, obtained from culture after CMV antigen stimulation. This TCR was recovered from a human donor in good health (CMV status not recorded). Some clones in this sample may be carry-over from other donors' samples. DNA of the CDR3: TGTGCCAGCAGCCGCTATATGGAGACCCAGTACTTC. Amino acid sequence: CASSRYMETQYF.